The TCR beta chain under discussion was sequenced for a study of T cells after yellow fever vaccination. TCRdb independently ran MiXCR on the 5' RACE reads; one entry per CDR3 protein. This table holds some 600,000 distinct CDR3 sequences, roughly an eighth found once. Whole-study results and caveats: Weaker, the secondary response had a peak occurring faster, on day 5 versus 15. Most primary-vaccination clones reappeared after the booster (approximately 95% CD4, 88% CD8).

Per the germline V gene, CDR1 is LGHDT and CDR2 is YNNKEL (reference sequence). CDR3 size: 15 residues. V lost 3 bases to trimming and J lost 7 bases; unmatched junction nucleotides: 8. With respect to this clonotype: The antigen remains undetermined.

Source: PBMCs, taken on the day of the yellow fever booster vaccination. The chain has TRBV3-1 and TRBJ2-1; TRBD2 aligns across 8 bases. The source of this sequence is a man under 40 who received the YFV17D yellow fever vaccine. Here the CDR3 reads CASSHTGGPGNEQFF. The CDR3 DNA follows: TGTGCCAGCAGCCATACGGGAGGGCCAGGGAATGAGCAGTTCTTC.